One sample yielded the 19 T cell receptor beta chains listed below, sequenced in a study of shared clonotypes between healthy human individuals. Here immunoSEQ multiplex PCR was the method, and the copy in TCRdb shows in-frame clones only, minus some. The profile shows around 430,000 clones, roughly 77% of them singletons. What was sequenced was PBMCs. Receptors originate from a woman aged 40 to 50 in good health. Some clones in this sample may be carry-over from other donors' samples.

The J gene is TRBJ2-5, the V gene TRBV27; 10 nucleotides align to TRBD2. The J call may be faulty, since TRBJ2-7 better matches the DNA end. Germline CDR1 reads MNHEY; CDR2 reads SMNVEV (reference sequence). The CDR3 sequence is 16 residues long. The CDR3 bases are TGTGCCAGCAGTCAACAGACTGGGACTAGCGTGTCCGAGCAGTACTTC. Translated: CASSQQTGTSVSEQYF.

CDR3 protein: CACLGGPVNTDTQYF. The CDR3 DNA sequence: TGTGCCTGCCTCGGAGGCCCAGTGAACACAGATACGCAGTATTTT. The chain recombines TRBV30 with TRBJ2-3; a possible D gene is TRBD2 (5 bases). The CDR3 runs 15 residues. The germline gives CDR1 GTSNPN, CDR2 SVGIG (reference sequence). The V end lost 6 bases, the J end lost 2 bases, and 18 bases lay between the germline ends.

The count of this clone is one. The gene calls are TRBV9 and TRBJ2-3, with 9 bases aligning to TRBD2. From germline, CDR1 is SGDLS and CDR2 YYNGEE. The V segment lost 0 bases and the J segment 0 bases; nucleotides outside the gene matches: 14. The CDR3 is 20 amino acids. The CDR3 loop reads CASSVGSYGGRASSTDTQYF. CDR3 DNA: TGTGCCAGCAGCGTAGGGTCATATGGCGGGAGGGCCTCTAGCACAGATACGCAGTATTTT.

The V gene is TRBV7-6, the J gene TRBJ1-5; D unclear. The V gene lost 4 bases and the J gene lost 7 bases, with 8 bases spanning the gap. The CDR3 length is 12 residues. Germline CDR1 SGHVS, CDR2 FNYEAQ. DNA for the CDR3: TGTGCCAGCAGCTCCATGGGGCAGCCCCAGCATTTT. It specifies CASSSMGQPQHF.

The rearrangement links TRBV7-9 to TRBJ1-5; a weak D match, TRBD1 (5 bases). Germline V lookup: CDR1 SEHNR, CDR2 FQNEAQ (reference sequence). V was shortened by 5 bases and J by 2 bases, with 10 bases between the two germline ends. The CDR3 sequence is 14 residues long. The CDR3, as DNA: TGTGCCAGCAGCATTGACAGTGGCAATCAGCCCCAGCATTTT. Its protein product is CASSIDSGNQPQHF.

This chain uses TRBV6-9 with TRBJ2-1; 8 bases fit TRBD2. The trim removed 5 bases at V and 5 bases at J, leaving 8 bases unmatched. CDR1 and CDR2 from the germline V gene are MNHGY and SVAAGI. The CDR3 loop spans 15 amino acids. The CDR3 loop is CASSHRTSPHNEQFF. In nucleotides, the CDR3 is TGTGCCAGCAGTCACAGGACTAGCCCCCACAATGAGCAGTTCTTC.

The chain joins TRBV11-2 to TRBJ2-2; D gene uncertain. The length of the CDR3 is 13 residues. In germline, CDR1 is SGHAT, CDR2 FQNNGV. Trimming shortened V by 6 bases and J by 8 bases, and 13 bases separated the two germline ends. CDR3 sequence reads: CASSPEFSGELFF. The CDR3 nucleotides read TGTGCCAGCAGTCCGGAGTTTAGTGGGGAGCTGTTTTTT. Together with reference TRBV11-2 and TRBJ2-2, the CDR3 gives the full variable domain: EAGVAQSPRYKIIEKRQSVAFWCNPISGHATLYWYQQILGQGPKLLIQFQNNGVVDDSQLPKDRFSAERLKGVDSTLKIQPAKLEDSAVYLCASSPEFSGELFFGEGSRLTVL.

This sequence joins TRBV5-1 and TRBJ2-5; weak D call: TRBD2 (5 bases). The germline V and J ends were trimmed by 1 base and 0 bases, with 7 bases remaining between them. CDR3 length: 14 amino acids. Germline V lookup: CDR1 SGHRS, CDR2 YFSETQ. CDR3 in amino acids: CASSLSGNQETQYF. The CDR3 DNA is TGCGCCAGCAGCTTGTCGGGGAACCAAGAGACCCAGTACTTC.

The CDR3 reads CATSRDRLAGVNEQFF. In DNA form, the CDR3 reads TGTGCCACCAGCAGAGATCGACTAGCGGGAGTCAATGAGCAGTTCTTC. The V and J genes are TRBV15 and TRBJ2-1; 12 nucleotides agree with TRBD2. The trim removed 0 bases at V and 6 bases at J, leaving 3 bases unmatched. The germline V gene has CDR1 LNHNV and CDR2 YYDKDF (reference sequence). The CDR3 consists of 16 residues.

This clone has only one observation. The V and J genes are TRBV7-9 and TRBJ1-2; no reliable D call. Trimming left V 0 bases short and J 5 bases short, with 13 bases between. Germline V gene lookup returns CDR1 SEHNR and CDR2 FQNEAQ (reference sequence). The CDR3 extends over 15 amino acids. In DNA form, the CDR3 reads TGTGCCAGCAGCTTAGCGAAGGACGGCCTATATGGCTACACCTTC. This sequence encodes CASSLAKDGLYGYTF.

Worth noting for this clone: Other nucleotide sequences in the sample specify the same CDR3. This chain uses TRBV10-2 with TRBJ2-7; 12 positions match TRBD2. The V and J ends lost 1 base and 7 bases, in that order; junction bases with no gene match: 8. Germline CDR1 WSHSY, CDR2 SAAADI. CDR3 length equals 16 residues. Here the CDR3 reads CASSEYLAGGPTEQYF. The CDR3 DNA is TGCGCCAGCAGTGAGTACCTAGCGGGAGGGCCCACAGAGCAGTACTTC.

The chain has TRBV2 and TRBJ1-1; D not certain. The CDR3 loop spans 11 amino acids. The germline V gene has CDR1 SNHLY and CDR2 FYNNEI. V was clipped by 10 bases and J by 4 bases, with 10 bases between them. The CDR3 loop is CANLLGTEAFF. The CDR3 bases are TGTGCCAACCTGTTAGGCACTGAAGCTTTCTTT.

On this clone: A much bigger clone sits one base away, suggesting this may be a read error. The rearrangement uses TRBV7-2 and TRBJ2-7; TRBD2 matches at 12 bases. The germline V gene has CDR1 SGHTA and CDR2 FQGNSA. With V trimmed by 5 bases and J by 2 bases, 4 bases remained unmatched. CDR3 length equals 15 residues. CDR3 in amino acids: CASSHRTSGTYEQYF. DNA for the CDR3: TGTGCCAGCAGCCACCGGACTAGCGGGACCTACGAGCAGTACTTC.

This clone was counted a few times. The chain employs TRBV13 and TRBJ1-1; D is unclear. The CDR3 length is 14 residues. Germline loops: CDR1 PRHDT, CDR2 FYEKMQ (reference sequence). V was shortened by 1 base and J by 5 bases, with 11 bases between the two germline ends. CDR3 residues: CASSLDTGGTEAFF. CDR3 nucleotides: TGTGCCAGCAGCTTAGATACGGGAGGGACTGAAGCTTTCTTT. The whole variable domain, remainder taken from reference TRBV13 and TRBJ1-1, is AAGVIQSPRHLIKEKRETATLKCYPIPRHDTVYWYQQGPGQDPQFLISFYEKMQSDKGSIPDRFSAQQFSDYHSELNMSSLELGDSALYFCASSLDTGGTEAFFGQGTRLTVV.

This clone is deemed medium-sized. Other DNA sequences within the sample encode an identical CDR3. The chain joins TRBV29-1 to TRBJ2-3; 9 bases agree with TRBD2. The CDR3 covers 15 residues. Germline V gene data show CDR1 as SQVTM and CDR2 as ANQGSEA. V dropped 4 bases and J dropped 2; count of bases not matched to a gene: 7. As DNA, the CDR3 is TGCAGCGTTGGTTTAGCGGGAGAGATCACAGATACGCAGTATTTT. Translating gives CSVGLAGEITDTQYF.

CDR3 bases: TGTGCCAGCAGCTTATGGAGGGAGACGGAAAACATTCAGTACTTC. This gives the protein CASSLWRETENIQYF. V and J are TRBV13 and TRBJ2-4; weak D call: TRBD2 (6 bases). Looked up from germline, CDR1 is PRHDT and CDR2 is FYEKMQ (reference sequence). This CDR3 comprises 15 residues. With 2 bases removed from V and 5 bases from J, the gap between germline ends came to 13 bases.

On this clone itself: Being one base from a much bigger clone, this may be a read error. This sample also contains other DNA sequences that code for the same CDR3. The chain uses TRBV14 and TRBJ1-2; D uncertain. CDR1 and CDR2 (germline): SGHDN, FVKESK. The CDR3 is made up of 13 amino acids. The CDR3 nucleotides are TGTGCCAGTAGCCAAGAGCAAATGCGGGGCTACACCTTC. Protein sequence: CASSQEQMRGYTF.

The J gene is TRBJ1-4, the V gene TRBV6-1, with 10 bases matching TRBD1. The CDR3 covers 14 residues. With 8 bases clipped from V and 9 bases from J, the junction kept 9 bases outside the gene matches. The germline V gene encodes CDR1 MNHNS and CDR2 SASEGT. Here the CDR3 reads CASAQDRGWKKLFF. DNA for the CDR3: TGTGCCAGCGCTCAGGACAGGGGGTGGAAAAAACTGTTTTTT.

This clone has just a few counts. This chain connects TRBV6-1 to TRBJ2-7; D is undetermined. Trimming removed 4 bases from V and 9 bases from J, with 16 bases in between. There are 13 residues in the CDR3. Germline CDR1 MNHNS, CDR2 SASEGT. Written as DNA, the CDR3 is TGTGCCAGCAGTGGGGTGAACCTCTACTGGCAGTACTTC. Residues: CASSGVNLYWQYF.